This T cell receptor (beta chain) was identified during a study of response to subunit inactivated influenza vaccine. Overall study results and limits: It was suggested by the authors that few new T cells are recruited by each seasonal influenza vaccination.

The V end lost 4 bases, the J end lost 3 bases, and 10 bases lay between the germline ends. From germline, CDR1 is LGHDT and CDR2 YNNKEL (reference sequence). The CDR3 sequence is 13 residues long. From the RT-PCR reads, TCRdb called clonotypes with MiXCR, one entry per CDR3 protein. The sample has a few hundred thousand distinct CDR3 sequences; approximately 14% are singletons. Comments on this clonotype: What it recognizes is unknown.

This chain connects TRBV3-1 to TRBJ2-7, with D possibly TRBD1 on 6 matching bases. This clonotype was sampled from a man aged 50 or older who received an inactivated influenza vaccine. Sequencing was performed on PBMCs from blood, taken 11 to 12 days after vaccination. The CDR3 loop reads CASSPLQGYEQYF. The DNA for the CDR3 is TGTGCCAGCAGCCCTTTACAGGGCTACGAGCAGTACTTC.